This passage covers 22 T cell receptor beta chains from one sample sequenced in a study of blood T cell repertoires in COVID-19. Sequenced by immunoSEQ multiplex PCR; TCRdb stores in-frame clones only, minus some. The sample contains around 140,000 clones, 87% of which appear only once. The sample comprised peripheral blood. Source of these receptors: a woman between 50 and 59 years old with active or convalescent COVID-19.

V is TRBV28 and J is TRBJ2-7, with 10 bases identical to TRBD1. Trimming at V came to 6 bases and at J to 4 bases, leaving 6 bases not matched to a gene. The CDR3 has 14 amino acids. The germline gives CDR1 MDHEN, CDR2 SYDVKM. CDR3 loop: CASSPDRGLYEQYF. The DNA for the CDR3 is TGTGCCAGCAGCCCCGACAGGGGGCTATACGAGCAGTACTTC.

The chain links TRBV7-9 to TRBJ2-7, with D perhaps TRBD1 (5 bases). Germline V lookup: CDR1 SEHNR, CDR2 FQNEAQ (reference sequence). The length of the CDR3 is 14 residues. The V and J ends lost 1 base and 3 bases respectively, with 10 bases between them. The CDR3 loop reads CASSLGPDNYEQYF. DNA of the CDR3: TGTGCCAGCAGCTTAGGTCCGGACAACTACGAGCAGTACTTC.

The genes are TRBV28 and TRBJ1-1; TRBD1 agrees at 11 bases. V gave up 1 base and J gave up 1 base; unmatched junction bases: 5. This CDR3 spans 17 amino acids. Per germline, CDR1 MDHEN and CDR2 SYDVKM. In DNA form, the CDR3 reads TGTGCCAGCAGTTTATTCGGGACAGGGGGAACGAACACTGAAGCTTTCTTT. Amino acids: CASSLFGTGGTNTEAFF.

The gene calls are TRBV5-8 and TRBJ1-4; the D gene is possibly TRBD1 (6 bases). There are 14 residues in the CDR3. In germline, CDR1 is SGHTS, CDR2 YDEGEE. V lost 5 bases and J lost 4, with 12 bases in between. In DNA form, the CDR3 reads TGTGCCAGCAGAGTGGGGGGGCGTAATGAAAAACTGTTTTTT. Translated, it gives CASRVGGRNEKLFF.

The rearrangement links TRBV6-4 to TRBJ2-2; a possible D gene is TRBD1 (5 bases). Trimming took 6 bases from V and 5 from J, leaving 10 bases between them. CDR3 length: 13 amino acids. In germline, CDR1 is MRHNA, CDR2 SNTAGT. CDR3 loop: CASSSQGTGELFF. Written as DNA, the CDR3 is TGTGCCAGCAGCAGCCAGGGAACCGGGGAGCTGTTTTTT.

The chain employs TRBV27 and TRBJ1-6; possibly TRBD1 for D (5 bases). Germline assignment: CDR1 MNHEY and CDR2 SMNVEV (reference sequence). The CDR3 totals 14 residues. Trimming stripped 3 bases from V and 10 bases from J, with 13 bases between. The CDR3 nucleotides are TGTGCCAGCAGTTTGTGGACGCAGGGCTCACCCCTCCACTTT. The encoded protein is CASSLWTQGSPLHF.

This rearrangement joins TRBV11-2 to TRBJ2-1; TRBD2 is a possible D gene (6 bases). The CDR3 runs 13 residues. Germline CDR1 and CDR2: SGHAT and FQNNGV. Trimming shortened V by 1 base and J by 8 bases, and 9 bases separated the two germline ends. CDR3 nucleotide sequence: TGTGCCAGCAGCTTAGTGCGGGGCTATGAGCAGTTCTTC. As protein: CASSLVRGYEQFF. The variable domain in full, with the rest retrieved from reference TRBV11-2 and TRBJ2-1, is EAGVAQSPRYKIIEKRQSVAFWCNPISGHATLYWYQQILGQGPKLLIQFQNNGVVDDSQLPKDRFSAERLKGVDSTLKIQPAKLEDSAVYLCASSLVRGYEQFFGPGTRLTVL.

The V call is TRBV18, the J call TRBJ2-7; TRBD1 agrees at 12 bases. CDR1 and CDR2 (germline): KGHSH, LQKENI. The CDR3 has 15 residues. V shed 4 bases, J shed 7 bases, and the junction held 8 bases outside the gene matches. The CDR3 region is CASSLPGQGAKEQYF. The CDR3 DNA reads as TGTGCCAGCTCACTACCGGGACAGGGGGCTAAGGAGCAGTACTTC.

The chain carries TRBV30 and TRBJ2-7; D possibly corresponds to TRBD1 (5 bases). The CDR3 runs 15 residues. Germline loops: CDR1 GTSNPN, CDR2 SVGIG (reference sequence). Trimming removed 0 bases from V and 0 bases from J, with 12 bases in between. The CDR3: CAWSVDSSSSYEQYF. The CDR3 DNA sequence: TGTGCCTGGAGTGTAGACAGCTCGAGCTCCTACGAGCAGTACTTC.

The genes are TRBV5-5 and TRBJ1-1; TRBD1 agrees at 7 bases. Germline V gives CDR1 SGHKS, CDR2 YYEKEE (reference sequence). The CDR3 is 16 residues long. J lost 3 bases, V lost 0 bases, and 8 bases had no gene match. CDR3 amino acids: CASSLAGTAGDTEAFF. CDR3 nucleotide sequence: TGTGCCAGCAGCTTGGCGGGGACAGCGGGAGACACTGAAGCTTTCTTT.

The genes are TRBV14 and TRBJ2-7; TRBD1 might be the D (5 bases). Germline V gene lookup returns CDR1 SGHDN and CDR2 FVKESK. V lost 8 bases and J 1 base, leaving 9 bases between the germline ends. The CDR3 covers 12 residues. CDR3 coding DNA: TGTGCCAGCGGTTCAGGGTCCTACGAGCAGTACTTC. Translating gives CASGSGSYEQYF.

The chain links TRBV7-9 to TRBJ1-1; 8 nucleotides agree with TRBD1. Germline lookup yields CDR1 SEHNR and CDR2 FQNEAQ (reference sequence). V shed 5 bases, J shed 9 bases, and the junction held 14 bases outside the gene matches. The CDR3 is made up of 15 amino acids. The CDR3 DNA is TGTGCCAGCAGCCTCAGTCTTGGGCAGGGGGCGCAAGCTTTCTTT. Its translation is CASSLSLGQGAQAFF.

The chain has TRBV30 and TRBJ2-2, with 8 bases lining up with TRBD2. Looked up from germline, CDR1 is GTSNPN and CDR2 is SVGIG (reference sequence). The CDR3 spans 16 residues. Trimming took 2 bases from V and 3 from J; bases not matched to a gene: 8. The CDR3: CAWSLLSGTYTGELFF. The CDR3 DNA is TGTGCCTGGAGTCTCCTTAGCGGGACCTACACCGGGGAGCTGTTTTTT.

The CDR3 DNA reads TGTGCCAGTAGTGGGCTGGGGAGCTCCTACGAGCAGTACTTC. Amino acid sequence: CASSGLGSSYEQYF. The gene calls are TRBV19 and TRBJ2-7; weak D call: TRBD2 (5 bases). CDR3 length: 14 amino acids. V was clipped by 5 bases and J by 0 bases, with 11 bases between them. CDR1 LNHDA and CDR2 SQIVND come from the germline V gene (reference sequence).

V is TRBV15 and J is TRBJ2-7; D may be TRBD1 (6 bases). V was clipped by 1 base and J by 7 bases, with 17 bases between them. CDR3 length: 15 amino acids. The germline CDR1 and CDR2 sequences are LNHNV and YYDKDF (reference sequence). The CDR3 sequence is CATSRGFIGGGEQYF. The CDR3 region has the DNA TGTGCCACCAGCAGAGGTTTTATAGGGGGTGGAGAGCAGTACTTC. Supplemented by reference TRBV15 and TRBJ2-7, the full variable domain reads DAMVIQNPRYQVTQFGKPVTLSCSQTLNHNVMYWYQQKSSQAPKLLFHYYDKDFNNEADTPDNFQSRRPNTSFCFLDIRSPGLGDTAMYLCATSRGFIGGGEQYFGPGTRLTVT.

The rearrangement uses TRBV6-2 or TRBV6-3 and TRBJ1-1, with 9 nucleotides matching TRBD1. Germline-derived CDR1 and CDR2 are MNHEY and SVGEGT. There are 12 residues in the CDR3. With 5 bases clipped from V and 8 bases from J, the junction kept 3 bases outside the gene matches. The CDR3 is CASSLTGGEAFF. Written as DNA, the CDR3 is TGTGCCAGCAGTCTGACAGGGGGGGAAGCTTTCTTT.

The V and J genes are TRBV6-5 and TRBJ2-1; 7 nucleotides line up with TRBD1. Looked up from germline, CDR1 is MNHEY and CDR2 is SVGAGI. J gave up 0 bases and V 6 bases, and 5 bases lay outside the gene matches. The CDR3 spans 15 residues. CDR3 in amino acids: CASRAQGSSYNEQFF. CDR3 nucleotides: TGTGCCAGCAGGGCACAGGGGTCCTCCTACAATGAGCAGTTCTTC.

This rearrangement joins TRBV19 to TRBJ1-3, with 8 bases lining up with TRBD1. CDR1 LNHDA and CDR2 SQIVND come from the germline V gene (reference sequence). Trimming removed 3 bases from V and 0 bases from J; junction bases left unmatched: 1. This CDR3 has 15 residues. CDR3 region: CASSMTGDSGNTIYF. CDR3 nucleotide sequence: TGTGCCAGTAGTATGACAGGGGACTCTGGAAACACCATATATTTT.

DNA of the CDR3: TGTGCCAGCAGTTTATCCGGGACAGGGGGCGCCGTGCAGTACTTC. Its translation: CASSLSGTGGAVQYF. This chain connects TRBV27 to TRBJ2-7; TRBD1 agrees at 12 bases. This CDR3 spans 15 amino acids. V lost 0 bases and J lost 9; bases outside the gene matches: 6. Per the germline V gene, CDR1 is MNHEY and CDR2 is SMNVEV (reference sequence).

V is TRBV12-3 or TRBV12-4 and J is TRBJ1-1; D is ambiguous. The V gene lost 6 bases and the J gene lost 8 bases, with 10 bases spanning the gap. The CDR3 consists of 11 residues. In DNA, the CDR3 is TGTGCCAGCAGAAAACGGGTAGAAGCTTTCTTT. Translated, it gives CASRKRVEAFF.

This clone is a singleton in its sample. This chain links TRBV4-3 with TRBJ2-7, with 9 bases fitting TRBD2. Germline loops: CDR1 LGHNA, CDR2 YSLEER. This CDR3 contains 14 residues. Unmatched junction bases numbered 4, after V lost 0 bases and J lost 7 bases. The chain's CDR3 is CASSQEALAGEQYF. CDR3 DNA sequence: TGCGCCAGCAGCCAAGAGGCACTAGCGGGTGAGCAGTACTTC.

The CDR3 DNA follows: TGTGCCAGCAGTTTTTTAGCGGGAGGGACAGATACGCAGTATTTT. Translating it yields CASSFLAGGTDTQYF. This sequence joins TRBV28 and TRBJ2-3; 11 nucleotides agree with TRBD2. This CDR3 has 15 residues. Trimming removed 3 bases from V and 3 bases from J; junction bases left unmatched: 2. Germline V CDR1 and CDR2: MDHEN, SYDVKM. Full variable domain (remainder filled in from reference TRBV28 and TRBJ2-3): DVKVTQSSRYLVKRTGEKVFLECVQDMDHENMFWYRQDPGLGLRLIYFSYDVKMKEKGDIPEGYSVSREKKERFSLILESASTNQTSMYLCASSFLAGGTDTQYFGPGTRLTVL.